The 25 T cell receptor beta chains presented below share a single source sample, sequenced in a study of T cell changes during pregnancy in multiple sclerosis. Profiling relied on immunoSEQ multiplex PCR, and the TCRdb table lists in-frame clones only, not all of them. Here the sample spans about 44,000 clones, 80% to 95% being singletons. Sequences were derived from CD4+ T cells from peripheral blood mononuclear cells, sampled in the first trimester of pregnancy. The receptors derive from a female donor with multiple sclerosis, enrolled in a pregnancy study.

The chain links TRBV9 to TRBJ2-1; 11 positions match TRBD2. Losses at the gene ends were 4 bases for V and 5 bases for J; bases not matched to a gene: 5. This CDR3 is 15 amino acids long. The germline CDR1 and CDR2 sequences are SGDLS and YYNGEE. In DNA form, the CDR3 reads TGTGCCAGCAGCACACTAGCGGGAGCAAACAATGAGCAGTTCTTC. Translated, it gives CASSTLAGANNEQFF.

The chain joins TRBV28 to TRBJ1-4; TRBD1 agrees at 8 bases. The CDR3 is made up of 14 amino acids. V lost 6 bases and J lost 3; bases outside the gene matches: 3. The V gene's germline CDR1 is MDHEN and CDR2 SYDVKM. This CDR3 is CASSSGGPNEKLFF. The CDR3 nucleotides read TGTGCCAGCAGCTCAGGGGGCCCTAATGAAAAACTGTTTTTT.

The chain combines TRBV7-9 with TRBJ2-3, with D possibly TRBD2 on 6 matching bases. The CDR3 extends over 15 amino acids. Per the germline V gene, CDR1 is SEHNR and CDR2 is FQNEAQ (reference sequence). V dropped 1 base and J dropped 0 bases, with 8 bases sitting between them. CDR3 sequence (DNA): TGTGCCAGCAGCTTAGTAAGCGGGAGCACAGATACGCAGTATTTT. Protein sequence: CASSLVSGSTDTQYF.

V gene TRBV28 combines with J gene TRBJ2-3; D might be TRBD1 (6 bases). Trimming took 4 bases from V and 5 from J, leaving 13 bases between them. CDR1 and CDR2 (germline): MDHEN, SYDVKM. The CDR3 loop spans 14 amino acids. The CDR3 bases are TGTGCCAGCAGTTCATCCTCCAGGGGAGATACGCAGTATTTT. Its protein is CASSSSSRGDTQYF.

The chain couples TRBV19 to TRBJ2-6; 7 nucleotides align to TRBD2. The CDR3 is made up of 13 amino acids. Germline V lookup: CDR1 LNHDA, CDR2 SQIVND (reference sequence). V dropped 11 bases and J dropped 2; count of bases not matched to a gene: 3. The DNA of the CDR3 is TGTGCCGGGGGGGTTACTGGGGCCAACGTCCTGACTTTC. Translated, it gives CAGGVTGANVLTF.

The chain couples TRBV18 to TRBJ1-2; D is perhaps TRBD1 (5 bases). Trimming removed 3 bases from V and 7 bases from J, with 15 bases in between. Germline V gene data show CDR1 as KGHSH and CDR2 as LQKENI. The CDR3 has 14 amino acids. The CDR3 DNA follows: TGTGCCAGCTCACCTAATTCAGGGTTGCTTGGCTACACCTTC. It encodes CASSPNSGLLGYTF.

The CDR3 DNA sequence: TGTGCCAGCAGTCGAACAGGGGGTAATGAAAAACTGTTTTTT. This codes for CASSRTGGNEKLFF. The V and J genes are TRBV28 and TRBJ1-4; TRBD1 aligns across 8 bases. Germline lookup yields CDR1 MDHEN and CDR2 SYDVKM. The junction had 3 bases not matched to a gene; V was cut back by 5 bases and J by 4 bases. The CDR3 runs to 14 residues. Variable domain in full (rest from reference TRBV28 and TRBJ1-4): DVKVTQSSRYLVKRTGEKVFLECVQDMDHENMFWYRQDPGLGLRLIYFSYDVKMKEKGDIPEGYSVSREKKERFSLILESASTNQTSMYLCASSRTGGNEKLFFGSGTQLSVL.

This clone has just one count. DNA of the CDR3: TGCGCCAGCAGCTATGCAGGGGGAAGCTCTGGAAACACCATATATTTT. This gives the protein CASSYAGGSSGNTIYF. The V gene is TRBV5-1, the J gene TRBJ1-3; 7 nucleotides line up with TRBD1. J lost 0 bases, V lost 3 bases, and 6 bases had no gene match. CDR1 and CDR2 from the germline V gene are SGHRS and YFSETQ. The CDR3 is made up of 16 amino acids.

This clone was seen just once. This CDR3 is also generated by other DNA sequences in the sample. CDR3 protein: CASSLLQGSSYEQYF. The CDR3 nucleotides are TGCGCCAGCAGCTTGTTACAGGGCAGCTCCTACGAGCAGTACTTC. This chain connects TRBV5-1 to TRBJ2-7; perhaps TRBD1 as D (6 bases). Germline V lookup: CDR1 SGHRS, CDR2 YFSETQ. The CDR3 loop spans 15 amino acids. Trimming cost V 1 base and J 0 bases, with 11 bases left between them.

The chain couples TRBV19 to TRBJ2-1; weak D call: TRBD2 (6 bases). The V gene lost 3 bases and the J gene lost 0 bases, with 12 bases spanning the gap. The CDR3 loop spans 16 amino acids. Germline CDR1 and CDR2: LNHDA and SQIVND (reference sequence). The CDR3 spells CASSILTSLSYNEQFF. The DNA for the CDR3 is TGTGCCAGTAGTATTCTCACTAGCCTCTCCTACAATGAGCAGTTCTTC.

The rearrangement uses TRBV19 and TRBJ2-3, with 7 bases identical to TRBD2. The CDR3 sequence is 13 residues long. Germline assignment: CDR1 LNHDA and CDR2 SQIVND (reference sequence). J was trimmed by 4 bases and V by 5 bases; bases with no gene match: 3. The CDR3 DNA reads as TGTGCCAGTAGTCCCGGGGGGTCAGATACGCAGTATTTT. Residues: CASSPGGSDTQYF.

The J gene is TRBJ2-4, the V gene TRBV19, with a possible D match to TRBD2 (6 bases). Trimming took 3 bases from V and 1 from J, leaving 13 bases between them. Germline V lookup: CDR1 LNHDA, CDR2 SQIVND (reference sequence). The CDR3 is 16 residues long. The chain's CDR3 is CASSISAGFAKNIQYF. The CDR3 nucleotides are TGTGCCAGTAGTATCAGCGCGGGGTTTGCCAAAAACATTCAGTACTTC.

V is TRBV28 and J is TRBJ2-2, with 8 bases lining up with TRBD1. The CDR3 loop spans 16 amino acids. After removal of 2 bases from V and 4 bases from J, the junction contained 6 bases not matched to a gene. Germline assignment: CDR1 MDHEN and CDR2 SYDVKM. CDR3 in amino acids: CASSLATGAGTGELFF. In DNA form, the CDR3 reads TGTGCCAGCAGTTTAGCGACAGGGGCGGGCACCGGGGAGCTGTTTTTT. The full variable domain, rest sourced from reference TRBV28 and TRBJ2-2, is DVKVTQSSRYLVKRTGEKVFLECVQDMDHENMFWYRQDPGLGLRLIYFSYDVKMKEKGDIPEGYSVSREKKERFSLILESASTNQTSMYLCASSLATGAGTGELFFGEGSRLTVL.

This chain connects TRBV5-1 to TRBJ2-1; 9 bases line up with TRBD2. CDR1 and CDR2 from the germline V gene are SGHRS and YFSETQ. V lost 5 bases, J lost 1 base, and 7 bases stayed unmatched. The CDR3 is made up of 16 amino acids. As DNA, the CDR3 is TGCGCCAGCAGAATGGGCGCGGGAGGGTCCTACAATGAGCAGTTCTTC. Protein product: CASRMGAGGSYNEQFF. Full variable domain (rest looked up from reference TRBV5-1 and TRBJ2-1): KAGVTQTPRYLIKTRGQQVTLSCSPISGHRSVSWYQQTPGQGLQFLFEYFSETQRNKGNFPGRFSGRQFSNSRSEMNVSTLELGDSALYLCASRMGAGGSYNEQFFGPGTRLTVL.

The V and J genes are TRBV5-6 and TRBJ2-5; D ambiguous. V was clipped by 0 bases and J by 3 bases, with 6 bases between them. This CDR3 contains 13 residues. Germline loops: CDR1 SGHDT, CDR2 YYEEEE. In DNA form, the CDR3 reads TGTGCCAGCAGCTTGGACTATAAAGAGACCCAGTACTTC. Protein sequence: CASSLDYKETQYF.

The chain recombines TRBV6-1 with TRBJ1-3; the D gene is possibly TRBD1 (5 bases). This CDR3 contains 14 residues. V was shortened by 10 bases and J by 2 bases, with 15 bases between the two germline ends. The germline CDR1 and CDR2 sequences are MNHNS and SASEGT. In DNA, the CDR3 is TGTGCCACCGACCGGGGGGTGCCTGGAAACACCATATATTTT. Residues: CATDRGVPGNTIYF.

CDR3 in amino acids: CASSLVASGRTPYNEQFF. The CDR3 nucleotides read TGTGCCAGCAGCTTAGTTGCGTCCGGGAGAACCCCCTACAATGAGCAGTTCTTC. The chain links TRBV7-8 to TRBJ2-1; D perhaps matches TRBD2 (6 bases). Per germline, CDR1 SGHVS and CDR2 FQNEAQ. V dropped 1 base and J dropped 2 bases, with 18 bases sitting between them. CDR3 length: 18 amino acids.

This clone appeared a single time. V and J are TRBV29-1 and TRBJ1-3, with D perhaps TRBD1 (5 bases). Trimming pared 3 bases from V and 2 bases from J, leaving 11 bases between. CDR3 length: 14 residues. In germline, CDR1 is SQVTM, CDR2 ANQGSEA. This chain's CDR3 is CSVDKGSAGNTIYF. In DNA form, the CDR3 reads TGCAGCGTTGATAAGGGGTCCGCTGGAAACACCATATATTTT. Variable domain in full (rest from reference TRBV29-1 and TRBJ1-3): SAVISQKPSRDICQRGTSLTIQCQVDSQVTMMFWYRQQPGQSLTLIATANQGSEATYESGFVIDKFPISRPNLTFSTLTVSNMSPEDSSIYLCSVDKGSAGNTIYFGEGSWLTVV.

V and J are TRBV6-6 and TRBJ1-5, with D unclear. V dropped 0 bases and J dropped 6 bases, with 3 bases sitting between them. The CDR3 totals 12 residues. From germline, CDR1 is MNHNY and CDR2 SVGAGI (reference sequence). This CDR3 is CASSYSSQPQHF. The CDR3 DNA reads as TGTGCCAGCAGTTACTCCAGTCAGCCCCAGCATTTT.

The rearrangement links TRBV15 to TRBJ2-2, with 8 nucleotides matching TRBD1. CDR1 and CDR2 (germline): LNHNV, YYDKDF (reference sequence). V gave up 6 bases and J gave up 2 bases; unmatched junction bases: 8. CDR3 length equals 16 residues. The CDR3 bases are TGTGCCACCAGATCCAGACAGGGGACAAACACCGGGGAGCTGTTTTTT. It encodes CATRSRQGTNTGELFF.

This chain joins TRBV4-3 and TRBJ2-7; 9 positions agree with TRBD1. This CDR3 has 15 amino acids. Trimming at V came to 2 bases and at J to 7 bases, leaving 9 bases not matched to a gene. Germline V CDR1 and CDR2: LGHNA, YSLEER. The CDR3 spells CASSQTTGGSREQYF. DNA of the CDR3: TGCGCCAGCAGCCAAACCACAGGGGGCTCGCGGGAGCAGTACTTC.

The rearrangement joins TRBV6-1 to TRBJ2-1; TRBD1 might be the D (6 bases). Trimming stripped 6 bases from V and 7 bases from J, with 16 bases between. The CDR3 extends over 14 amino acids. CDR1 MNHNS and CDR2 SASEGT come from the germline V gene. The CDR3 loop reads CASSLKQGWNEQFF. CDR3 sequence (DNA): TGTGCCAGCAGCCTAAAACAGGGTTGGAATGAGCAGTTCTTC.

V usage is TRBV19 and J usage is TRBJ2-7, with D uncertain. The V gene's germline CDR1 is LNHDA and CDR2 SQIVND (reference sequence). The CDR3 totals 12 residues. V lost 4 bases and J 6 bases, leaving 10 bases between the germline ends. CDR3 nucleotides: TGTGCCAGTAGTACCCGTTATAGCGAGCAGTACTTC. It encodes CASSTRYSEQYF. The whole variable domain, filled in from reference TRBV19 and TRBJ2-7, reads DGGITQSPKYLFRKEGQNVTLSCEQNLNHDAMYWYRQDPGQGLRLIYYSQIVNDFQKGDIAEGYSVSREKKESFPLTVTSAQKNPTAFYLCASSTRYSEQYFGPGTRLTVT.

The V call is TRBV6-1, the J call TRBJ2-2; D ambiguous. V gave up 3 bases and J gave up 6 bases, with 14 bases separating them. Germline V gene lookup returns CDR1 MNHNS and CDR2 SASEGT. CDR3 length equals 15 residues. CDR3 amino acids: CASSDRKIMAGELFF. The DNA for the CDR3 is TGTGCCAGCAGTGACAGGAAAATAATGGCCGGGGAGCTGTTTTTT.

The chain couples TRBV5-1 to TRBJ2-1; 9 bases agree with TRBD1. Unmatched junction bases numbered 16, after V lost 7 bases and J lost 8 bases. CDR3 length: 16 residues. CDR1 is SGHRS, CDR2 YFSETQ, per germline. CDR3 sequence: CASSPTPGQGTDEQFF. CDR3 bases: TGCGCCAGCTCTCCAACGCCGGGACAGGGAACGGATGAGCAGTTCTTC.